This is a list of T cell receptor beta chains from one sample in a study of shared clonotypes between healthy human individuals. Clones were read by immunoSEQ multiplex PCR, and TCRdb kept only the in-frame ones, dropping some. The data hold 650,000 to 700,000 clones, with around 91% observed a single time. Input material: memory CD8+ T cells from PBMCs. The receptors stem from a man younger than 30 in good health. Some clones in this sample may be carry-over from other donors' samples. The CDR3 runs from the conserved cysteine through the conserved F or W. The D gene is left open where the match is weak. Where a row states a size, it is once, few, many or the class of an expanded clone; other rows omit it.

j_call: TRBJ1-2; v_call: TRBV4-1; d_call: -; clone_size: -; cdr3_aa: CASSQEWRVDYGYTF; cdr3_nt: TGCGCCAGCAGCCAAGAGTGGAGAGTTGACTATGGCTACACCTTC
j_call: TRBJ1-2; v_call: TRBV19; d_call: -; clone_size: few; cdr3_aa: CATLGISLGYTF; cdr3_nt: TGTGCCACCCTCGGGATCTCATTGGGCTACACCTTC
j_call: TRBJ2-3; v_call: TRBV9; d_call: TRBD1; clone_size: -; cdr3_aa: CASSVGDRRGDTQYF; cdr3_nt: TGTGCCAGCAGCGTAGGGGACAGGCGGGGAGATACGCAGTATTTT
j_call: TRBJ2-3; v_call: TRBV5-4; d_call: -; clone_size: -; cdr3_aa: CASSPQDTDTQYF; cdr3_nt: TGTGCCAGCAGCCCACAGGACACAGATACGCAGTATTTT
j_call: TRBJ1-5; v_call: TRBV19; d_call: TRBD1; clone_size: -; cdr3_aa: CASRWDRGSNQPQHF; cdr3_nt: TGTGCCAGTAGATGGGACAGGGGGAGCAATCAGCCCCAGCATTTT
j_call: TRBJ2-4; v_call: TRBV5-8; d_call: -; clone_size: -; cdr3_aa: CASSLRTAYADIQYF; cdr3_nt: TGTGCCAGCAGCTTGCGAACAGCCTATGCGGACATTCAGTACTTC
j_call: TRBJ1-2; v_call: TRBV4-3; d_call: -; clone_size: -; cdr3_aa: CASSLDRRIFYGYTF; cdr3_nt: TGCGCCAGCAGCCTAGACCGACGGATTTTCTATGGCTACACCTTC
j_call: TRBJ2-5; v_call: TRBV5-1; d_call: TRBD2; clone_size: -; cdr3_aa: CASSPGLAGTQETQYF; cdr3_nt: TGCGCCAGCAGCCCGGGACTAGCGGGAACACAAGAGACCCAGTACTTC
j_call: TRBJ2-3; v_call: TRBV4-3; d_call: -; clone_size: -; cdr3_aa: CASSQELRDTQYF; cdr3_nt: TGCGCCAGCAGCCAAGAGTTGCGGGATACGCAGTATTTT
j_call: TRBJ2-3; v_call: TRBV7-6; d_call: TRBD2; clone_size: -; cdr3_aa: CASSSVLAGGPTDTQYF; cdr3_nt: TGTGCCAGCAGCTCCGTCCTGGCGGGAGGGCCGACAGATACGCAGTATTTT
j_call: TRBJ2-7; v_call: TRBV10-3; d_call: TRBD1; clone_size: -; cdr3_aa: CAISEPDRGPHYEQYF; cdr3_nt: TGTGCCATCAGTGAGCCAGACAGGGGACCCCACTACGAGCAGTACTTC
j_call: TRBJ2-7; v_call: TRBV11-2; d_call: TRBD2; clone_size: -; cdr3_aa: CASSFGTRAYEQYF; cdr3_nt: TGTGCCAGCAGCTTTGGGACTAGGGCGTACGAGCAGTACTTC
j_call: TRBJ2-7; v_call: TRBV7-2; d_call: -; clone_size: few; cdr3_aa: CASSLVGQSGYEQYF; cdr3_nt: TGTGCCAGCAGCTTAGTCGGACAGAGCGGATACGAGCAGTACTTC
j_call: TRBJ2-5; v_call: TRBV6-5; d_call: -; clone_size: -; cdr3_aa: CATTPGSQETQYF; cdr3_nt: TGTGCCACCACACCGGGGAGTCAAGAGACCCAGTACTTC
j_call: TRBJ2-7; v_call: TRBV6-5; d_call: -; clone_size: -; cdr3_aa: CASSYSLGSSYEQYF; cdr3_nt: TGTGCCAGCAGTTACTCTCTGGGTAGCTCCTACGAGCAGTACTTC
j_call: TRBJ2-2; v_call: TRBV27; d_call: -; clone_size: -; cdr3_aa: CASSLSAGWVGTNTGELFF; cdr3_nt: TGTGCCAGCAGTTTATCGGCAGGGTGGGTAGGCACGAACACCGGGGAGCTGTTTTTT
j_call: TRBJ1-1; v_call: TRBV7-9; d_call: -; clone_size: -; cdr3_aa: CASSLPGNTEAFF; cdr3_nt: TGTGCCAGCAGCTTACCGGGTAACACTGAAGCTTTCTTT
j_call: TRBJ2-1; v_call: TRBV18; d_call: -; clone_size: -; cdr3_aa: CASSPPVAALLYNEQFF; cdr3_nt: TGTGCCAGCTCACCACCGGTAGCGGCCCTCCTCTACAATGAGCAGTTCTTC
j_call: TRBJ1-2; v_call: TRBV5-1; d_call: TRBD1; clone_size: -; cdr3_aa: CASSWAGQGLTF; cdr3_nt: TGCGCCAGCAGCTGGGCGGGACAGGGATTAACCTTC
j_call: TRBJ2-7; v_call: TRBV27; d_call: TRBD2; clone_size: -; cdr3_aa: CASSRLAPLHEQYF; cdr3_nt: TGTGCCAGCAGCCGACTAGCTCCCCTTCACGAGCAGTACTTC
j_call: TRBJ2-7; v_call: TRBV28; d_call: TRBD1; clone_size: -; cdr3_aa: CASSGTGDPYEQYF; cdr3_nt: TGTGCCAGCAGTGGGACAGGGGATCCCTACGAGCAGTACTTC
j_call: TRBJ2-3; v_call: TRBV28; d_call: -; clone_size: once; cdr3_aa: CASSFDGNTDTQYF; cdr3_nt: TGTGCCAGCAGTTTTGACGGTAATACAGATACGCAGTATTTT
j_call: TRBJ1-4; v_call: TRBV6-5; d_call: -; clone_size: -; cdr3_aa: CASSYSGANEKLFF; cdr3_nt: TGTGCCAGCAGTTATTCAGGGGCTAATGAAAAACTGTTTTTT
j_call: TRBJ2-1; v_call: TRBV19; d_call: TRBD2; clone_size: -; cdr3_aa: CASTSPLAGVVNEQFF; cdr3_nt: TGTGCCAGTACTTCGCCTTTAGCGGGAGTGGTAAATGAGCAGTTCTTC
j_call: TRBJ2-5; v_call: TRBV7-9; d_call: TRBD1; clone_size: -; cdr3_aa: CASSSRDRGVKETQYF; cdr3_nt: TGTGCCAGCAGCTCCCGGGACAGGGGGGTGAAAGAGACCCAGTACTTC
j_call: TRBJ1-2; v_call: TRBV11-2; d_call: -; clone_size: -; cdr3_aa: CASSLAQDYGYTF; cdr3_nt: TGTGCCAGCAGCTTAGCACAGGACTATGGCTACACCTTC
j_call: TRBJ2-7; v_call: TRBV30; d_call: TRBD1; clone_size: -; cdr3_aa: CAWSDRDRPLSSYEQYF; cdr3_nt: TGTGCCTGGAGCGACCGGGACAGGCCTTTAAGCTCCTACGAGCAGTACTTC
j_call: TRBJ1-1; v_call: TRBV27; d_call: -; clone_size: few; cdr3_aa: CASRPDGKNTEAFF; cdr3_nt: TGTGCCAGCAGACCGGACGGGAAGAACACTGAAGCTTTCTTT
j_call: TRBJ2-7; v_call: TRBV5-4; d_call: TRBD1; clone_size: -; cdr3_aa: CASSLRTGDHMLYEQYF; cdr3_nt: TGTGCCAGCAGCCTCCGGACAGGGGATCATATGTTGTACGAGCAGTACTTC
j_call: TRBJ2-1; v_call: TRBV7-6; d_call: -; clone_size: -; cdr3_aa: CASSLVAEGSYNEQFF; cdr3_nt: TGTGCCAGCAGCTTAGTAGCGGAGGGCTCCTACAATGAGCAGTTCTTC
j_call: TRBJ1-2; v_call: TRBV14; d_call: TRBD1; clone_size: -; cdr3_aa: CASSPPRGQGAFGYTF; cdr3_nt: TGTGCCAGCAGCCCTCCCAGGGGACAGGGGGCCTTTGGCTACACCTTC
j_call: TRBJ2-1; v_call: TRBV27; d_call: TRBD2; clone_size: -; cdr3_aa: CASSSGLAGVSNEQFF; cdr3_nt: TGTGCCAGCAGTTCAGGACTAGCGGGAGTCTCCAATGAGCAGTTCTTC
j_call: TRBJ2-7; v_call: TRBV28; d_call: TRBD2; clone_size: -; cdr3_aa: CASSFLAGGLSYEQYF; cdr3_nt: TGTGCCAGCAGTTTTTTAGCGGGAGGTCTTTCCTACGAGCAGTACTTC
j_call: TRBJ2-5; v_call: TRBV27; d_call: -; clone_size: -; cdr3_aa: CASSLVAGTQETQYF; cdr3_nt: TGTGCCAGCAGTTTAGTGGCAGGAACTCAAGAGACCCAGTACTTC
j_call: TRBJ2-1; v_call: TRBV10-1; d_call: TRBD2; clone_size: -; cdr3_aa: CASSEGTKVNNEQFF; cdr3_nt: TGCGCCAGCAGTGAAGGGACTAAAGTTAACAATGAGCAGTTCTTC
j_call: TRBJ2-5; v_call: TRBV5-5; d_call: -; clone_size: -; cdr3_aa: CASSLIWGERQETQYF; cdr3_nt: TGTGCCAGCAGCTTGATCTGGGGGGAACGGCAAGAGACCCAGTACTTC
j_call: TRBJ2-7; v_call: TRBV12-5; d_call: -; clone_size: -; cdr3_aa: CASGLGPDYEQYF; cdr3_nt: TGTGCTAGTGGTTTGGGACCCGACTACGAGCAGTACTTC
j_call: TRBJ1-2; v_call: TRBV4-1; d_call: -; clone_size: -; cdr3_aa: CASSQAGNYGYTF; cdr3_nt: TGCGCCAGCAGCCAAGCCGGGAACTATGGCTACACCTTC
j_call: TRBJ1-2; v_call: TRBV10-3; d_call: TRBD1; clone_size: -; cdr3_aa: CAISESVRGLEGYGYTF; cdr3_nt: TGTGCCATCAGTGAGTCGGTCAGGGGGCTGGAAGGCTATGGCTACACCTTC
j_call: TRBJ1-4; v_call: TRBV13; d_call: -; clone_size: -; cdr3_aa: CASSLADKNNEKLFF; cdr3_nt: TGTGCCAGCAGCTTAGCCGACAAAAACAATGAAAAACTGTTTTTT
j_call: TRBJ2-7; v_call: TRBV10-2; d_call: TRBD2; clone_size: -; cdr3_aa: CASRVLAGGPGEQYF; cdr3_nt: TGCGCCAGCAGGGTACTAGCGGGAGGGCCGGGGGAGCAGTACTTC
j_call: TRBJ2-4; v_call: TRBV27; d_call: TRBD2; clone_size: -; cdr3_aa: CASSPSGAKNIQYF; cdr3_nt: TGTGCCAGCAGTCCTAGCGGAGCCAAAAACATTCAGTACTTC
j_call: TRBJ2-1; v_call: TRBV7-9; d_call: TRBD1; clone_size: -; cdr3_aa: CASSFGLQGARNEQFF; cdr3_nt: TGTGCCAGCAGTTTTGGCTTACAGGGGGCTAGAAATGAGCAGTTCTTC